This TCR beta chain originates from a study of cytomegalovirus exposure and HLA in healthy donors. Overall study results and limits: Earlier findings revealed that most TCR beta V segments proved productive either about 87% or about 30% of the time.

This CDR3 region has 16 residues. A multiplex PCR was run with 60 Vbeta primers and 13 Jbeta primers. This table comes from immunoSEQ multiplex PCR, and its TCRdb copy is limited to in-frame clones, with some not included. Of 150,000 to 200,000 clones in the sample, over 70% are singletons; the top ten hold about 3.4%. As concerns this clone: What it binds is unknown.

This chain links TRBV21-1 with TRBJ1-5; the D call TRBD1 from the table was never checked on the DNA. TRBV21-1 corresponds to a pseudogene. The clonotype comes from a male donor in good health and CMV-seronegative. Sequences were obtained from PBMCs. CDR3 sequence reads: CASKHGQTYSNQPQHF. The CDR3 nucleotides are TGTGCCAGCAAGCACGGACAGACCTATAGCAATCAGCCCCAGCATTTT.